In its sample, the clone carrying this TCR beta chain was seen a few times. The record originates from a study of blood T cell repertoires in COVID-19. Study overall: PBMCs, B-cell-depleted T cells, or T cells were the source of the cDNA or gDNA that made up the material.

Produced via immunoSEQ multiplex PCR; TCRdb's table is partial and in-frame only. The data hold over 200,000 clones, with about 88% observed a single time. Deletions cut 0 bases from V and 4 bases from J, with 13 bases between. In germline, CDR1 is SEHNR, CDR2 FQNEAQ (reference sequence). The CDR3 is 16 amino acids. The sequenced material came from peripheral blood. The V and J genes are TRBV7-9 and TRBJ1-5; weak D call: TRBD1 (5 bases). The sequence came from a man between 60 and 70 years old who had recovered from COVID-19. CDR3 region: CASSLAQGGSNQPQHF. The CDR3, as DNA: TGTGCCAGCAGCTTAGCGCAGGGAGGGTCAAATCAGCCCCAGCATTTT.